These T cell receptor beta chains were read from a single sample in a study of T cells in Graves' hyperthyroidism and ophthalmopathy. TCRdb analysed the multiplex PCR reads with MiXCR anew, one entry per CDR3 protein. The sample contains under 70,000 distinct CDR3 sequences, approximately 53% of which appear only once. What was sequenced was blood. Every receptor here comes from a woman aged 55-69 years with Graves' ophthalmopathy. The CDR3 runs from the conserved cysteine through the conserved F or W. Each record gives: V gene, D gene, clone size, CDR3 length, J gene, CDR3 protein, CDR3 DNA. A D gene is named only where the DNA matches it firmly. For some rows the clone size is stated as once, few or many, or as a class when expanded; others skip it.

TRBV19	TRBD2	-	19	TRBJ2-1	CASSPSGRMTQYTYNEQFF	TGTGCCAGTAGCCCTAGCGGGAGAATGACCCAATATACCTACAATGAGCAGTTCTTC
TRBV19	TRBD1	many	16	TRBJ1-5	CASSIMGQYSNQPQHF	TGTGCCAGTAGTATAATGGGACAGTATAGCAATCAGCCCCAGCATTTT
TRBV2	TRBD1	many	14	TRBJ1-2	CASRGTGRNYGYTF	TGTGCCAGCAGGGGGACAGGGCGGAACTATGGCTACACCTTC
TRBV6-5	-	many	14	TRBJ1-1	CASSYSKGGTEAFF	TGTGCCAGCAGTTACTCGAAGGGGGGCACTGAAGCTTTCTTT
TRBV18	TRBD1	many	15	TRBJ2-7	CASSPVGQGFDEQYF	TGTGCCAGCTCACCAGTAGGACAGGGGTTCGACGAGCAGTACTTC
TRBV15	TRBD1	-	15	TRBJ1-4	CATSGEDREHEKLFF	TGTGCCACCAGTGGGGAGGACAGGGAACATGAAAAACTGTTTTTT
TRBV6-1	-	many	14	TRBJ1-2	CASSAIGTSRGYTF	TGTGCCAGCAGTGCGATCGGTACCTCTAGAGGCTACACCTTC
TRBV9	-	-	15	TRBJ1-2	CASSAEAIGAVGYTF	TGTGCCAGCAGCGCAGAAGCTATAGGGGCAGTTGGCTACACCTTC
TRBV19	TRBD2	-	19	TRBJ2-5	CASSIDSGTSGGAGETQYF	TGTGCCAGTAGTATAGACTCCGGGACTAGCGGGGGGGCTGGCGAGACCCAGTACTTC
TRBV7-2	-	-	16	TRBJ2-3	CASGLTAGAGQDTQYF	TGTGCCAGCGGCTTAACTGCCGGTGCGGGGCAAGATACGCAGTATTTT
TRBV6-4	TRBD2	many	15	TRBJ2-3	CASRPSGGRTDTQYF	TGTGCCAGCAGGCCTAGCGGGGGGAGGACAGATACGCAGTATTTT
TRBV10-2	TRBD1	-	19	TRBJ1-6	CASPLPGQGVSSYNSPLHF	TGCGCCAGTCCCCTCCCGGGACAGGGGGTGAGCTCCTATAATTCACCCCTCCACTTT
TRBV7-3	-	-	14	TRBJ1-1	CDSSPGCEVTEAFF	TGTGACAGCAGCCCGGGATGTGAGGTCACTGAAGCTTTCTTT
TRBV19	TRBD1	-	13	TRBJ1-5	CASQATGDQPQHF	TGTGCCAGTCAAGCGACAGGGGATCAGCCCCAGCATTTT
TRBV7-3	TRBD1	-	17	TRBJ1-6	CASSTGQGASYNSPLHF	TGTGCTAGCAGCACCGGACAGGGGGCATCCTATAATTCACCCCTCCACTTT
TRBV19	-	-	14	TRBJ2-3	CASRITGVTDTQYF	TGTGCCAGTAGAATAACGGGGGTCACAGATACGCAGTATTTC
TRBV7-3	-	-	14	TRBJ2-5	CASSQWGGQETQYF	TGTGCCAGCAGCCAGTGGGGAGGACAAGAGACCCAGTACTTC
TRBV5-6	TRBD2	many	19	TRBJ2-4	CASSPSGLAGALAKNIQYF	TGTGCCAGCAGCCCTTCGGGTCTAGCGGGAGCCTTAGCCAAAAACATTCAGTACTTC
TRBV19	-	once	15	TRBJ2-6	CASMDVASGANVLTF	TGTGCCAGTATGGATGTGGCCTCTGGGGCCAACGTCCTGACTTTC
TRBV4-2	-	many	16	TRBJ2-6	CASSQDPGVGANVLTF	TGTGCCAGCAGCCAAGATCCAGGGGTCGGGGCCAACGTCCTGACTTTC
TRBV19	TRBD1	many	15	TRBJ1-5	CASSTKTGGNQPQHF	TGTGCCAGTAGTACGAAGACAGGGGGCAATCAGCCCCAGCATTTT
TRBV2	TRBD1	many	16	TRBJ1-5	CASYSSRQGANQPQHF	TGTGCCAGCTACTCCTCGCGGCAGGGGGCAAATCAGCCCCAGCATTTT
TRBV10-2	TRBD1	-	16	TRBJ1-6	CASSECAGQNNSPLHF	TGCGCCAGCAGTGAGTGCGCGGGACAGAATAATTCACCCCTCCACTTT
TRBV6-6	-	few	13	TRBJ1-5	CASSYAEKETQHF	TGTGCCAGCAGTTACGCGGAAAAAGAGACCCAGCATTTT
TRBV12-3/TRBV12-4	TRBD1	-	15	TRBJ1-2	CASSFLTGNGYGYTF	TGTGCCAGCAGTTTCCTGACAGGGAACGGCTATGGCTACACCTTC
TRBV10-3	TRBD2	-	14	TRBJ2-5	CANGRAGVGGTQYF	TGTGCCAATGGGCGAGCGGGAGTTGGTGGGACCCAGTACTTC
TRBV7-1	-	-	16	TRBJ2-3	CASSSPAGKDADTQYF	TGTGCCAGCAGCTCTCCGGCAGGGAAGGACGCAGATACGCAGTATTTT
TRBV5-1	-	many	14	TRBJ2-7	CASSPGEGAGEQYF	TGCGCCAGCAGCCCGGGAGAGGGGGCCGGGGAGCAGTACTTC
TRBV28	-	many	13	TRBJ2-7	CASANSLPYEQYF	TGTGCCAGCGCGAACAGCCTCCCCTACGAGCAGTACTTC
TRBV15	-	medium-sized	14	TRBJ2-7	CATSRDPQGYEQYF	TGTGCCACCAGCAGAGATCCTCAGGGCTACGAGCAGTACTTC
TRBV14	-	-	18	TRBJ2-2	CASSQNRWGGLNTGELLF	TGTGCCAGCAGCCAAAATCGGTGGGGGGGCCTGAACACCGGGGAGCTGCTTTTT
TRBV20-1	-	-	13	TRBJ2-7	CSASRGASYEQYF	TGCAGTGCTTCGCGGGGAGCTTCCTACGAGCAGTACTTC
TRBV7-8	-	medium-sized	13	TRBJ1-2	CASSSSANYGYTF	TGTGCCAGCAGCTCATCAGCTAACTATGGCTACACCTTC